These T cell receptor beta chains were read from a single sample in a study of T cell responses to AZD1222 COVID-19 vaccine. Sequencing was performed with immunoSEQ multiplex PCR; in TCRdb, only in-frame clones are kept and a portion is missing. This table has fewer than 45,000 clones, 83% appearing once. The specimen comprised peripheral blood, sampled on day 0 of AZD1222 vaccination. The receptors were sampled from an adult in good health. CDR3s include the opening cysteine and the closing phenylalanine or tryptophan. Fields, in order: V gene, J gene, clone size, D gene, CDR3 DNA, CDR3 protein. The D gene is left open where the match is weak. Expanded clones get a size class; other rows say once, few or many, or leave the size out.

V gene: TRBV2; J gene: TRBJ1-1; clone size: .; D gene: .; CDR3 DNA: TGTGCCAGCAGTGGCGAGGGGCTATCAGGAGCTTTCTTT; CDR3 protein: CASSGEGLSGAFF
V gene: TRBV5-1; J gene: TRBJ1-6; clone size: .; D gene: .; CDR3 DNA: TGCGCCAGCAGCTTGACATCCGCGGGTAGTGCACCCCTCCACTTT; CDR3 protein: CASSLTSAGSAPLHF
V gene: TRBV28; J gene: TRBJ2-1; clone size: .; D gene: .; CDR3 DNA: TGTGCCAGCAGTCCCTTCGGGAGTCAAGATGAGCAGTTCTTC; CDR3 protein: CASSPFGSQDEQFF
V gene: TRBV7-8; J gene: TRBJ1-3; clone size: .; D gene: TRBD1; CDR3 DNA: TGTGCCAGCAGCTTAGCACAGGGGTCTGGAAACACCATATATTTT; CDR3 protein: CASSLAQGSGNTIYF
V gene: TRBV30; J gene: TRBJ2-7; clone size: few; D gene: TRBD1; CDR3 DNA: TGTGCCTGGCATTCCGGGACAGGGGGTTACGAGCAGTACTTC; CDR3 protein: CAWHSGTGGYEQYF
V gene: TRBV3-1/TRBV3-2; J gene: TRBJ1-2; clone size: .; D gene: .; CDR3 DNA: TGTGCCAGCAGATCACAGGGCCGCGATGGCTACACCTTC; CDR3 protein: CASRSQGRDGYTF
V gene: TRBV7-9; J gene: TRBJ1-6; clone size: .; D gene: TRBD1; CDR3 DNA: TGTGCCAGCAGGGGACAGGGCCATAATTCACCCCTCCACTTT; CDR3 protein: CASRGQGHNSPLHF
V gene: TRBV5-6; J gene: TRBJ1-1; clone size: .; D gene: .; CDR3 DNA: TGTGCCAGCAGCTTACACACTGAAGCTTTCTTT; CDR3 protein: CASSLHTEAFF
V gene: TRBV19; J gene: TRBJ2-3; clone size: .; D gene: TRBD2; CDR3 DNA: TGTGCCAGTAGTTATATAGCGGGAAGCACAGATACGCAGTATTTT; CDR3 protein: CASSYIAGSTDTQYF
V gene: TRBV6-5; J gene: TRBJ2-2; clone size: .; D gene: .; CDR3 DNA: TGTGCCAGCAGTTACTCGGCGGGTGTACAAACCGGGGAGCTGTTTTTT; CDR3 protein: CASSYSAGVQTGELFF
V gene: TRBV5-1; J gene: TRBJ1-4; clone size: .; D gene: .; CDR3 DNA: TGCGCCAGCAGCTTCAACCGGGACAATTTTGCAACTAATGAAAAACTGTTTTTT; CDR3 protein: CASSFNRDNFATNEKLFF
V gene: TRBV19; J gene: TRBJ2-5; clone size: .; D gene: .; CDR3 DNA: TGTGCCAGTAGTATAGGCCCCGTTAGGACCCAGTACTTC; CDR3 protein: CASSIGPVRTQYF
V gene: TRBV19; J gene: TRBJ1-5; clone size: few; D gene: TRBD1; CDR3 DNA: TGTGCCAGTAGTGGGGACGACAGGGCTAGCAATCAGCCCCAGCATTTT; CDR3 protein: CASSGDDRASNQPQHF
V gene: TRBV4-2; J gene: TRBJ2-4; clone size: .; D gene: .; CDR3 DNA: TGTGCCAGCAGCCAAGATCCGGGGGCCAAAAACATTCAGTACTTC; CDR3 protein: CASSQDPGAKNIQYF
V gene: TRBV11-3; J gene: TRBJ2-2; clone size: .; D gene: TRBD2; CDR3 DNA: TGTGCCAGCAGCCCACCGACTAGCGGGAGGAGTACCGGGGAGCTGTTTTTT; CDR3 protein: CASSPPTSGRSTGELFF
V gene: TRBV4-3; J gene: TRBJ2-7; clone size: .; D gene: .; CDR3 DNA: TGCGCCAGCAGCCAAGATCTCCAGGGTAAGACCTACGAGCAGTACTTC; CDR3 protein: CASSQDLQGKTYEQYF
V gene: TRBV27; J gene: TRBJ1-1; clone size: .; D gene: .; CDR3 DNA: TGTGCCAGCATCTTCCCGGCGGGAAACACTGAAGCTTTCTTT; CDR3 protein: CASIFPAGNTEAFF
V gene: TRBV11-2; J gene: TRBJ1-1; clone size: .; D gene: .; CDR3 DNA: TGTGCCAGCAGCTTAGATCTGAACACTGAAGCTTTCTTT; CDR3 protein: CASSLDLNTEAFF
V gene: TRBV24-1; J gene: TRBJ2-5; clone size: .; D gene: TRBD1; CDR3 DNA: TGTGCCACCAGTGATCCAGGGGACAGGGTAGGGGAGACCCAGTACTTC; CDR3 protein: CATSDPGDRVGETQYF
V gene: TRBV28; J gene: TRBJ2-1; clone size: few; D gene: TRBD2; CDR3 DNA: TGTGCCAGCAGTTCAGGCGGACTAGCCTACAATGAGCAGTTCTTC; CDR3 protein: CASSSGGLAYNEQFF
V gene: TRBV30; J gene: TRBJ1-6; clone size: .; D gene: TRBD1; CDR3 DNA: TGTGCCTGGAGCGCGACAGGGGGAAGGTCACCCCTCCACTTT; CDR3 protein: CAWSATGGRSPLHF
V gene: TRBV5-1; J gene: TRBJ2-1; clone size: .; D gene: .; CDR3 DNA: TGCGCCAGCAGCCCGACAGGTAATGAGCAGTTCTTC; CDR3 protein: CASSPTGNEQFF
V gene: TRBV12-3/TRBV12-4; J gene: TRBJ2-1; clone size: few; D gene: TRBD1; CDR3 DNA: TGTGCCAGCAGCACAGGGGGCAATGAGCAGTTCTTC; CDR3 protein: CASSTGGNEQFF
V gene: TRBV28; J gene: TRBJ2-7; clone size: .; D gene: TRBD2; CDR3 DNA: TGTGCCAGCAGTTTGCATCTAGCGGTGCTAACCTACGAGCAGTACTTC; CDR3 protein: CASSLHLAVLTYEQYF
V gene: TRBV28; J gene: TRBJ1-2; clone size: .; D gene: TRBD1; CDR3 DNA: TGTGCCAGCCACAGGGGGCAGCGTGGCTACACCTTC; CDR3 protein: CASHRGQRGYTF
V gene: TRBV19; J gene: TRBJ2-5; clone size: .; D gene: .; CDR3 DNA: TGTGCCAGTAGTACCGGGGTGGGGGGCTGGCAAGAGACCCAGTACTTC; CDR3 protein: CASSTGVGGWQETQYF